This TCR beta chain was recovered during a study of blood T cell repertoires in COVID-19. CDR3 length: 19 residues. Authors' methods: Researchers report that nucleated cell counts were estimated from reference gene primer amplification. Some clones are missing from TCRdb's copy, which holds only in-frame ones; the method was immunoSEQ multiplex PCR. V, J and clone size are taken as reported in that table, and D and trimming were inferred from the DNA itself. The table has some 220,000 clones, roughly 85% seen once. Patients at the Seattle site were enrolled during active infection and followed longitudinally.

The sample consisted of peripheral blood. The TCR comes from a man in his fifties with COVID-19, enrolled during active disease. V gene TRBV21-1 combines with J gene TRBJ2-2; the DNA was not compared with TRBD1, the D call given in the table. TRBV21-1 corresponds to a pseudogene. The CDR3 reads CASNTKPIGQGKNTGELFF. CDR3 coding DNA: TGTGCCAGCAACACAAAACCCATAGGACAGGGGAAGAACACCGGGGAGCTGTTTTTT.